Each of the 9 T cell receptor beta chains below was sequenced from the same sample in a study of tumor-infiltrating lymphocytes in oesophageal squamous cell carcinoma. TCRdb re-called the PCR reads with MiXCR, one entry per CDR3 protein. The sample records about 14,000 distinct CDR3 sequences, around 50% being singletons. Sequenced: blood. The receptors were gathered from a male donor with esophageal squamous cell carcinoma.

This chain links TRBV7-4 with TRBJ2-5; 14 positions match TRBD2. Judging by the DNA end, TRBJ2-1 fits better; the J call may be wrong. Germline assignment: CDR1 SGHVT and CDR2 SQSDAQ. The CDR3 is 17 residues long. The CDR3 loop is CASSSGLAGGPFDEQFF. The CDR3 DNA is TGTGCCAGCAGCTCCGGACTAGCGGGAGGCCCTTTCGATGAGCAGTTCTTC.

V usage is TRBV7-2 and J usage is TRBJ2-5, with 15 nucleotides matching TRBD2. The end of the DNA fits TRBJ2-7 better, so the J call may be wrong. Germline V gene data show CDR1 as SGHTA and CDR2 as FQGNSA. The CDR3 is 16 amino acids. As DNA, the CDR3 is TGTGCCAGCAGCCCCTGGACTAGCGGGAGGGTTGTCGAGCAGTACTTC. This translates into CASSPWTSGRVVEQYF.

There are many counts of this clonotype. V is TRBV19 and J is TRBJ2-3; 8 bases map to TRBD2. This CDR3 spans 16 amino acids. Germline CDR1 and CDR2: LNHDA and SQIVND (reference sequence). V was clipped by 4 bases and J by 1 base; unmatched bases: 7. The CDR3 spells CASSTYSGTGTDTQYF. The CDR3, as DNA: TGTGCCAGTAGTACGTATAGCGGGACTGGCACAGATACGCAGTATTTT.

The chain carries TRBV7-2 and TRBJ2-7, with TRBD1 as a possible D gene (6 bases). The J call may be in error: the DNA end matches TRBJ1-2 better. This CDR3 comprises 14 residues. Germline assignment: CDR1 SGHTA and CDR2 FQGNSA. The DNA for the CDR3 is TGTGCCAGCAGCTTAGGGCCAGGGGCCGGTGGCTACACCTTC. This encodes CASSLGPGAGGYTF.

Ten or more counts support this clonotype. This rearrangement joins TRBV27 to TRBJ1-5, with D perhaps TRBD1 (6 bases). CDR3 size: 14 residues. The ends were cut back, 6 bases at V and 3 bases at J, with 12 bases in the middle. Germline-derived CDR1 and CDR2 are MNHEY and SMNVEV (reference sequence). The CDR3 region is CASRKGGNNQPQHF. CDR3 coding DNA: TGTGCCAGCAGAAAAGGGGGTAACAATCAGCCCCAGCATTTT.

On this clonotype itself: Without the conserved terminal phenylalanine or tryptophan, this CDR3 likely stems from a read error. It is unclear where the CDR3 begins or ends on the DNA, so no DNA is shown, and the CDR3 is as TCRdb lists it. V gene TRBV7-8 combines with J gene TRBJ2-6; the table's D call, TRBD2, has no DNA check behind it. The germline gives CDR1 SGHVS, CDR2 FQNEAQ. The CDR3 is 10 amino acids long, termini counted. The CDR3 reads CASSLAPFSL.

This sequence joins TRBV30 and TRBJ1-5; tentative D call: TRBD1 (6 bases). V gave up 0 bases and J gave up 3 bases, with 12 bases separating them. CDR3 size: 15 residues. From germline, CDR1 is GTSNPN and CDR2 SVGIG (reference sequence). CDR3 sequence (DNA): TGTGCCTGGAGTGTAGGGGGGAATCTCAATCAGCCCCAGCATTTT. This gives the protein CAWSVGGNLNQPQHF.

In this sample, this clonotype turned up a few times. The chain uses TRBV12-3 or TRBV12-4 and TRBJ2-7; TRBD1 might be the D (6 bases). The CDR3 runs to 16 residues. V was pared by 1 base and J by 3 bases, with 16 bases between. DNA for the CDR3: TGTGCCAGCAGTTTAGTTAATGTAGGGACAATCTACGAGCAGTACTTC. Its translation: CASSLVNVGTIYEQYF.

The V gene is TRBV7-8, the J gene TRBJ2-6; D possibly corresponds to TRBD2 (8 bases). V lost 5 bases, J lost 0 bases, and 17 bases lay in between. Germline CDR1 is SGHVS and CDR2 is FQNEAQ. CDR3 length: 18 amino acids. The CDR3 coding sequence is TGTGCCAGCAGCCAGGGGGGACTAGATTTCTCTGGGGCCAACGTCCTGACTTTC. Encoded protein: CASSQGGLDFSGANVLTF. Full variable domain (rest looked up from reference TRBV7-8 and TRBJ2-6): GAGVSQSPRYKVAKRGQDVALRCDPISGHVSLFWYQQALGQGPEFLTYFQNEAQLDKSGLPSDRFFAERPEGSVSTLKIQRTQQEDSAVYLCASSQGGLDFSGANVLTFGAGSRLTVL.